The 14 T cell receptor beta chains listed next were all sequenced from one sample in a study of CD8+CD57+ T cells in acquired aplastic anemia. Genomic DNA templated the TCR beta VDJ and CDR3 profiling. TCRdb ran MiXCR on the reads and lists one entry per CDR3 protein. This sample has about 190,000 distinct CDR3 sequences, with roughly 56% found just once. Sequencing input: sorted CD4+, CD8+, or CD8+CD57+ T cells (not recorded which) from PBMCs. All receptors come from a human donor in good health, serving as a control.

This chain connects TRBV10-3 to TRBJ1-2; D perhaps matches TRBD1 (6 bases). CDR1 and CDR2 (germline): ENHRY, SYGVKD. The CDR3 has 12 amino acids. Trimming removed 7 bases from V and 8 bases from J, with 14 bases in between. CDR3 amino acids: CAINGGARGYTF. In nucleotides, the CDR3 is TGTGCCATCAATGGGGGGGCCCGGGGCTACACCTTC.

This clonotype has at least ten counts. The V call is TRBV6-2 or TRBV6-3, the J call TRBJ2-1, with a possible D match to TRBD1 (5 bases). Trimming took off 0 bases at V and 0 bases at J, with 6 bases between the two ends. The CDR3 totals 15 residues. Germline lookup yields CDR1 MNHEY and CDR2 SVGEGT. CDR3 in DNA: TGTGCCAGCAGTTACTCGACAGTCTCCTACAATGAGCAGTTCTTC. The encoded protein is CASSYSTVSYNEQFF.

V and J are TRBV10-3 and TRBJ1-4; D is unclear. Germline V gene sequence: CDR1 ENHRY, CDR2 SYGVKD. With 6 bases removed from V and 4 bases from J, the gap between germline ends came to 18 bases. The CDR3 runs to 16 residues. The CDR3 loop reads CAISHRFEGRNEKLFF. Here the CDR3 DNA reads TGTGCCATCAGCCATAGATTTGAGGGTCGTAATGAAAAACTGTTTTTT.

The rearrangement links TRBV7-2 to TRBJ2-5; 9 nucleotides align to TRBD2. Germline CDR1 SGHTA, CDR2 FQGNSA. This CDR3 region has 14 residues. V trimming: 9 bases; J trimming: 4 bases; junction bases outside the gene matches: 9. CDR3 nucleotide sequence: TGTGCCAGGGGGGCGGGGGGGGGGGGAGAGACCCAGTACTTC. It specifies CARGAGGGGETQYF.

About this clonotype: One junction end does not reproduce the germline sequence, and a read error may be involved. The chain couples TRBV7-2 to TRBJ1-1, with D perhaps matching TRBD1 (5 bases). Germline V gives CDR1 SGHTA, CDR2 FQGNSA. CDR3 length: 16 amino acids. The CDR3 region has the DNA TGCGCCAGCCGAACCCGGGACGGAACCTCGGAGGGTGAAGCTTTCTTT. Encoded protein: CASRTRDGTSEGEAFF.

This chain links TRBV10-3 with TRBJ2-3; a possible D gene is TRBD2 (7 bases). Per the germline V gene, CDR1 is ENHRY and CDR2 is SYGVKD. The V gene lost 0 bases and the J gene lost 3 bases, with 16 bases spanning the gap. This CDR3 contains 17 residues. The CDR3 DNA follows: TGTGCCATCAGTGAGTCAGTGAGGGGGGGCTCAACAGATACGCAGTATTTT. Its protein product is CAISESVRGGSTDTQYF.

A remark on this clonotype: The junction shows a germline mismatch at one end, possibly a read error. V usage is TRBV7-9 and J usage is TRBJ1-4; unclear D gene. Germline V gene lookup returns CDR1 SEHNR and CDR2 FQNEAQ (reference sequence). The CDR3 is made up of 12 amino acids. The CDR3 nucleotides are TGTGCCAGCAGCCCCCTAAGTGAAACACTGTTTTTT. Its translation: CASSPLSETLFF.

The rearrangement links TRBV2 to TRBJ2-3; D is unresolved. V gave up 1 base and J gave up 6 bases, with 14 bases separating them. Germline CDR1 and CDR2: SNHLY and FYNNEI. CDR3 length: 15 amino acids. The DNA for the CDR3 is TGTGCCAGCAGTGAAGGGGGAAAGGTGTGGGATACGCAGTATTTT. Its protein product is CASSEGGKVWDTQYF.

There are many counts of this clonotype. V is TRBV10-3 and J is TRBJ1-1; D perhaps matches TRBD1 (5 bases). The germline gives CDR1 ENHRY, CDR2 SYGVKD. The CDR3 runs to 14 residues. Trimming removed 8 bases from V and 3 bases from J, with 16 bases in between. DNA of the CDR3: TGTGCCATCGGAACTGGAGGAGGGGACACTGAAGCTTTCTTT. Its protein is CAIGTGGGDTEAFF.

This sequence joins TRBV20-1 and TRBJ1-6; D is perhaps TRBD1 (6 bases). Germline V lookup: CDR1 DFQATT, CDR2 SNEGSKA (reference sequence). This CDR3 region has 14 residues. Trimming took off 2 bases at V and 8 bases at J, with 13 bases between the two ends. The CDR3, as DNA: TGCAGTGCTAGACCTACAGGGACCGATTCACCCCTCCACTTT. It codes for CSARPTGTDSPLHF.

Turning to this clonotype: A read error may be the cause here, since a much bigger clone is one base away. The gene calls are TRBV12-3 or TRBV12-4 and TRBJ2-7; D call uncertain. Deletions cut 3 bases from V and 2 bases from J, with 5 bases between. The CDR3 loop spans 12 amino acids. DNA for the CDR3: TGTGCCAGCAGTTTCACAGCCTACGAGCAGTACTTC. Translating gives CASSFTAYEQYF.

Notes on this clonotype: It may be a read error: a sequence one base away is much more abundant. The gene calls are TRBV28 and TRBJ1-1; weak D call: TRBD1 (5 bases). CDR1 and CDR2 from the germline V gene are MDHEN and SYDVKM. This CDR3 region has 13 residues. The CDR3 nucleotides read TGTGTCAGCACTAAACAGGTGAACACTGAAGCTTTCTTT. Translation: CVSTKQVNTEAFF.

The chain carries TRBV20-1 and TRBJ2-4, with TRBD1 matching over 7 bases. The V segment lost 6 bases and the J segment 0 bases; nucleotides outside the gene matches: 5. Germline CDR1 DFQATT, CDR2 SNEGSKA (reference sequence). The CDR3 is made up of 14 amino acids. Here the CDR3 reads CSAEGQTAKNIQYF. In nucleotides, the CDR3 is TGCAGTGCCGAGGGACAGACAGCCAAAAACATTCAGTACTTC.

In this sample, this clonotype turned up many times. CDR3 DNA sequence: TGTGCCAGCAGCGTAGCGACTAGCGGGGGGTCTACGCAGTATTTT. Protein: CASSVATSGGSTQYF. The chain recombines TRBV9 with TRBJ2-3; 13 positions match TRBD2. The CDR3 is 15 residues long. V was pared by 0 bases and J by 8 bases, with 3 bases of the junction left unmatched. Germline CDR1 is SGDLS and CDR2 is YYNGEE.